What follows are 7 T cell receptor beta chains derived from one specimen sequenced in a study of T cell repertoires in aging, cancer and after chemotherapy. Multiplex touch-down PCR with TRB-A/B primers amplified rearranged V-D-J TRB sequences. A single record per CDR3 protein comes from TCRdb applying MiXCR to the multiplex PCR reads. The table includes 1,500 to 2,000 distinct CDR3 sequences, 15% to 20% detected once. Peripheral blood genomic DNA, not sorted cells or RNA, was the template. The sample comprised blood. The receptors shown here come from a human donor with a solid tumor.

This clonotype is medium-sized (0.01 to 0.1%) by share. The chain couples TRBV7-9 to TRBJ1-1; D remains unclear. Looked up from germline, CDR1 is SEHNR and CDR2 is FQNEAQ (reference sequence). The germline V and J ends were trimmed by 1 base and 5 bases, with 5 bases remaining between them. This CDR3 is built from 12 residues. The CDR3, as DNA: TGTGCCAGCAGCTTAGGGTGGACTGAAGCTTTCTTT. It encodes CASSLGWTEAFF.

The chain carries TRBV5-1 and TRBJ1-5, with TRBD1 matching 10 bases. Germline V gives CDR1 SGHRS, CDR2 YFSETQ. The CDR3 is 14 amino acids. The trim removed 4 bases at V and 5 bases at J, leaving 3 bases unmatched. As DNA, the CDR3 is TGCGCCAGCAGCATAGGACAGGGGGATCAGCCCCAGCATTTT. Amino acids: CASSIGQGDQPQHF. Variable domain in full (rest from reference TRBV5-1 and TRBJ1-5): KAGVTQTPRYLIKTRGQQVTLSCSPISGHRSVSWYQQTPGQGLQFLFEYFSETQRNKGNFPGRFSGRQFSNSRSEMNVSTLELGDSALYLCASSIGQGDQPQHFGDGTRLSIL.

The chain carries TRBV12-3 or TRBV12-4 and TRBJ1-2; TRBD1 might be the D (5 bases). The length of the CDR3 is 14 residues. V was cut by 5 bases and J by 8 bases, with 18 bases left in between. The CDR3 spells CASSAGTPGSGYTF. The DNA of the CDR3 is TGTGCCAGCAGTGCCGGGACTCCTGGATCCGGCTACACCTTC.

This clonotype has only a few counts. This rearrangement joins TRBV20-1 to TRBJ2-2; D is perhaps TRBD1 (5 bases). CDR3 size: 14 residues. Per germline, CDR1 DFQATT and CDR2 SNEGSKA (reference sequence). Between the trimmed V and J ends, which lost 3 bases and 2 bases, there was a span of 10 bases. CDR3 coding DNA: TGCAGTGCTAGGGACACGCTTAACACCGGGGAGCTGTTTTTT. Protein product: CSARDTLNTGELFF.

This clonotype was counted between two and nine times. The CDR3 region is CASGLGSNQPQHF. In nucleotides, the CDR3 is TGTGCTAGTGGTTTAGGTAGCAATCAGCCCCAGCATTTT. The J gene is TRBJ1-5, the V gene TRBV12-5; unclear D gene. Trimming stripped 3 bases from V and 0 bases from J, with 3 bases between. The CDR3 is 13 amino acids. The V gene's germline CDR1 is LGHNT and CDR2 FRNRAP.

Comments on this clonotype: This clone may be a read error of a much larger clone one base away. Likely a read error: the CDR3 ends without its conserved phenylalanine or tryptophan. The gene calls are TRBV20-1 and TRBJ2-7; D not resolved. Germline CDR1 DFQATT, CDR2 SNEGSKA (reference sequence). The CDR3 has 13 residues. V lost 1 base, J lost 2 bases, and 9 bases lay in between. The DNA for the CDR3 is TGCAGTGCTAGAGTGAGCCAAACCTACGAGCAGTACTAC. This gives the protein CSARVSQTYEQYY.

V is TRBV11-2 and J is TRBJ2-3; 13 positions agree with TRBD2. This CDR3 is 15 amino acids long. Germline CDR1 SGHAT, CDR2 FQNNGV. The trim removed 3 bases at V and 4 bases at J, leaving 1 base unmatched. The CDR3 DNA reads as TGTGCCAGCAGCTTTACTAGCGGGGGGGCAGATACGCAGTATTTT. It codes for CASSFTSGGADTQYF. The variable domain in full, completed from reference TRBV11-2 and TRBJ2-3, reads EAGVAQSPRYKIIEKRQSVAFWCNPISGHATLYWYQQILGQGPKLLIQFQNNGVVDDSQLPKDRFSAERLKGVDSTLKIQPAKLEDSAVYLCASSFTSGGADTQYFGPGTRLTVL.